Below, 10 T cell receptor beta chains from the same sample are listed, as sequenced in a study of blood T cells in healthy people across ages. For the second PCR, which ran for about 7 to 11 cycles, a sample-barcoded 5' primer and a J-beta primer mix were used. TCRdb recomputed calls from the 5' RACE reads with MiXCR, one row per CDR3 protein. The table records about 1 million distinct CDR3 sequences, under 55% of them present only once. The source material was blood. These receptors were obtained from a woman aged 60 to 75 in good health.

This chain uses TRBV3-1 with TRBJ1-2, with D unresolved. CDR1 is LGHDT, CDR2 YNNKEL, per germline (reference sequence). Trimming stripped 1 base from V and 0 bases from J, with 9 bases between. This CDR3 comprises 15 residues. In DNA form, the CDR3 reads TGTGCCAGCAGCCAAGTTCCGGAACCTAACTATGGCTACACCTTC. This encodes CASSQVPEPNYGYTF.

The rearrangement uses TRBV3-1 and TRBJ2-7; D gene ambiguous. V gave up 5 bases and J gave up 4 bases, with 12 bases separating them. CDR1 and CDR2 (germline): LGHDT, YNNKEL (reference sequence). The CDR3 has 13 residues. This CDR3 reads CASSGPGRYEQYF. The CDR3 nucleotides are TGTGCCAGCAGCGGGCCCGGACGATACGAGCAGTACTTC.

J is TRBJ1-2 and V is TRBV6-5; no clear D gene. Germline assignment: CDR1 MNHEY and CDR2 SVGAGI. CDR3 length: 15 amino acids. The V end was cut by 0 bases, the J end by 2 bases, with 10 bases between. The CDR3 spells CASSYSIGINYGYTF. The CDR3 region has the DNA TGTGCCAGCAGTTACTCGATCGGGATAAACTATGGCTACACCTTC.

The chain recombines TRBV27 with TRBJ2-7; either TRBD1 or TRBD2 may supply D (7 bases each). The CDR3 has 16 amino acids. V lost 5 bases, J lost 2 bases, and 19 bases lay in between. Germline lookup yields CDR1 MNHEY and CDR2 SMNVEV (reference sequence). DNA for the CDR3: TGTGCCAGCAGTACCGTCGGGGAGGGGGCGACCTACGAGCAGTACTTC. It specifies CASSTVGEGATYEQYF.

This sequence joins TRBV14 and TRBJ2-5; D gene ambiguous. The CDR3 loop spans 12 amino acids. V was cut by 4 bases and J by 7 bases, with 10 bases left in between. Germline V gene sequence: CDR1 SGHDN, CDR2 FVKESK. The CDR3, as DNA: TGTGCCAGCAGCCCTATTCTAGGGACCCAGTACTTC. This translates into CASSPILGTQYF.

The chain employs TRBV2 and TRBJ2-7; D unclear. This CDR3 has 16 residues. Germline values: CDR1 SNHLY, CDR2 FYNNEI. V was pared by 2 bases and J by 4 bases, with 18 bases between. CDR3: CASSEFPIWSPYEQYF. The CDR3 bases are TGTGCCAGCAGTGAATTTCCGATTTGGTCCCCGTACGAGCAGTACTTC. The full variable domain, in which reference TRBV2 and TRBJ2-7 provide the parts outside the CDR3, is EPEVTQTPSHQVTQMGQEVILRCVPISNHLYFYWYRQILGQKVEFLVSFYNNEISEKSEIFDDQFSVERPDGSNFTLKIRSTKLEDSAMYFCASSEFPIWSPYEQYFGPGTRLTVT.

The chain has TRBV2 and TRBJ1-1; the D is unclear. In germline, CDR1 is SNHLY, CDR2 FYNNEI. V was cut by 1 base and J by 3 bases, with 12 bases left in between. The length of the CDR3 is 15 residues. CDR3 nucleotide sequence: TGTGCCAGCAGTGAAGGTCTAGGACTGGACACTGAAGCTTTCTTT. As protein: CASSEGLGLDTEAFF.

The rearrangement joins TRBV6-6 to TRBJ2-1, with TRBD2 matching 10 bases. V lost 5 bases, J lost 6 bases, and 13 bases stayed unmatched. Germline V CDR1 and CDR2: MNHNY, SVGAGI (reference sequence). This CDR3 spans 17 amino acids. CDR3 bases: TGTGCCAGCAGTCAATCTAGCGGGAGATGGGCTCTCAATGAGCAGTTCTTC. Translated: CASSQSSGRWALNEQFF.

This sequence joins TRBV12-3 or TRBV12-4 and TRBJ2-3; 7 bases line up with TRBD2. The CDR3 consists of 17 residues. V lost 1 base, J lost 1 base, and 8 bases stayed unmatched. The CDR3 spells CASSLGGVSGGTDTQYF. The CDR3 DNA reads TGTGCCAGCAGTTTAGGCGGCGTGAGCGGGGGCACAGATACGCAGTATTTT.

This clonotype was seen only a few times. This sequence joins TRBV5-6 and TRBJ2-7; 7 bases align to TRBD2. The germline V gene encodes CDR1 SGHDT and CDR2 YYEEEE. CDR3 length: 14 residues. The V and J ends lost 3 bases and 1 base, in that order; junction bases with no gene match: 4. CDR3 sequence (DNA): TGTGCCAGCAGCTCGCAGCGGGGATCCTACGAGCAGTACTTC. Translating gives CASSSQRGSYEQYF.